Shown below are 31 T cell receptor beta chains from a single sample sequenced in a study of blood T cell repertoires in COVID-19. Method: immunoSEQ multiplex PCR; TCRdb's copy keeps in-frame clones and lacks some. The sample has some 41,000 clones, about 86% seen once. Sequencing used peripheral blood. Receptors originate from a man aged 40-55 years with active COVID-19.

This clone was detected a few times. The chain carries TRBV19 and TRBJ2-1; 10 bases match TRBD2. The germline V gene encodes CDR1 LNHDA and CDR2 SQIVND (reference sequence). The CDR3 spans 15 residues. The V gene end was trimmed by 5 bases and the J gene end by 6 bases; junction bases not matched to a gene: 7. In DNA, the CDR3 is TGTGCCAGTAGTGTACCTAGCGGGAGAGGCAATGAGCAGTTCTTC. Protein sequence: CASSVPSGRGNEQFF.

This clone was seen a handful of times. The V and J genes are TRBV28 and TRBJ2-7, with a weak D call TRBD2 (7 bases). CDR3 length: 15 residues. The germline gives CDR1 MDHEN, CDR2 SYDVKM. V lost 9 bases to trimming and J lost 1 base, with 19 bases between them. CDR3 bases: TGTGCCAGTGGGGGCGGGAGCTCAGTATCCTACGAGCAGTACTTC. It encodes CASGGGSSVSYEQYF.

The V gene is TRBV13, the J gene TRBJ1-1; a possible D gene is TRBD1 (5 bases). Trimming cost V 2 bases and J 0 bases, with 10 bases left between them. Germline assignment: CDR1 PRHDT and CDR2 FYEKMQ (reference sequence). There are 15 residues in the CDR3. Here the CDR3 DNA reads TGTGCCAGCAGCTTAAGTCCCAGGGTGAACACTGAAGCTTTCTTT. It yields the protein CASSLSPRVNTEAFF. Full variable domain (remainder filled in from reference TRBV13 and TRBJ1-1): AAGVIQSPRHLIKEKRETATLKCYPIPRHDTVYWYQQGPGQDPQFLISFYEKMQSDKGSIPDRFSAQQFSDYHSELNMSSLELGDSALYFCASSLSPRVNTEAFFGQGTRLTVV.

This rearrangement joins TRBV7-3 to TRBJ2-1, with D possibly matching TRBD2 (6 bases). The V end was cut by 2 bases, the J end by 8 bases, with 10 bases between. This CDR3 region has 13 residues. CDR1 is SGHTA, CDR2 FQGTGA, per germline. The CDR3 sequence is CASSLDWGDEQFF. CDR3 DNA: TGTGCCAGCAGCTTAGACTGGGGGGATGAGCAGTTCTTC.

This clone appeared a few times. The genes are TRBV5-6 and TRBJ2-7; the D is unclear. The CDR3 is made up of 13 amino acids. The germline CDR1 and CDR2 sequences are SGHDT and YYEEEE. The V and J ends lost 3 bases and 5 bases respectively, with 12 bases between them. The CDR3 spells CASSSANGDEQYF. CDR3 coding DNA: TGTGCCAGCAGCTCCGCAAACGGAGACGAGCAGTACTTC.

This rearrangement joins TRBV19 to TRBJ1-1; TRBD1 matches 9 bases. After removal of 3 bases from V and 0 bases from J, the junction contained 8 bases not matched to a gene. Germline V gene lookup returns CDR1 LNHDA and CDR2 SQIVND (reference sequence). The CDR3 covers 17 residues. In DNA, the CDR3 is TGTGCCAGTAGTATGGGGACAGGGTCCGACTTGAACACTGAAGCTTTCTTT. It is translated as CASSMGTGSDLNTEAFF.

This clone has more than one count but fewer than ten. The chain uses TRBV11-2 and TRBJ2-5, with 8 bases lining up with TRBD2. This CDR3 is built from 15 residues. V was clipped by 5 bases and J by 1 base; unmatched bases: 6. Per the germline V gene, CDR1 is SGHAT and CDR2 is FQNNGV. CDR3 sequence (DNA): TGTGCCAGCAGCCCGGCGGGGGGACCCCAAGAGACCCAGTACTTC. Protein product: CASSPAGGPQETQYF.

This clone counts as medium-sized. The chain recombines TRBV19 with TRBJ1-6, with 9 bases that match TRBD1. Germline values: CDR1 LNHDA, CDR2 SQIVND (reference sequence). V shed 1 base and J 7 bases; nucleotides not matched to a gene: 5. The CDR3 length is 16 residues. The CDR3 sequence: CASSIGAGQGNSPLHF. The CDR3 region has the DNA TGTGCCAGTAGTATAGGGGCCGGACAGGGGAATTCACCCCTCCACTTT.

The V gene is TRBV29-1, the J gene TRBJ1-2; 9 nucleotides align to TRBD1. The CDR3 contains 11 residues. After removal of 7 bases from V and 6 bases from J, the junction contained 3 bases not matched to a gene. Germline values: CDR1 SQVTM, CDR2 ANQGSEA. As DNA, the CDR3 is TGCAGCGCCCGGACAGGGGATGGCTACACCTTC. This sequence encodes CSARTGDGYTF.

The chain uses TRBV7-2 and TRBJ2-7; TRBD1 agrees at 8 bases. After removal of 6 bases from V and 5 bases from J, the junction contained 15 bases not matched to a gene. The germline V gene has CDR1 SGHTA and CDR2 FQGNSA. The CDR3 covers 16 residues. The CDR3 DNA reads TGTGCCAGCAGTTCTCAAATGGGGACAGGACGGGACGAGCAGTACTTC. This translates into CASSSQMGTGRDEQYF.

As for this clone: The junction shows a germline mismatch at one end, possibly a read error. This chain uses TRBV9 with TRBJ2-1, with D possibly matching TRBD2 (6 bases). This CDR3 is 13 amino acids long. Germline V lookup: CDR1 SGDLS, CDR2 YYNGEE. CDR3 nucleotides: TGTGCCAGCAGCCCCTATAAGGACGGGAGTTTGATCTTC. The encoded protein is CASSPYKDGSLIF.

The genes are TRBV11-2 and TRBJ2-5, with 12 bases lining up with TRBD1. The V segment lost 3 bases and the J segment 4 bases; nucleotides outside the gene matches: 3. The CDR3 runs to 15 residues. CDR1 SGHAT and CDR2 FQNNGV come from the germline V gene. The CDR3 loop is CASSLGTGGGETQYF. The DNA for the CDR3 is TGTGCCAGCAGCTTGGGGACAGGGGGCGGAGAGACCCAGTACTTC.

The chain couples TRBV7-8 to TRBJ2-2, with D maybe TRBD2 (5 bases). The V and J ends lost 6 bases and 1 base respectively, with 12 bases between them. Looked up from germline, CDR1 is SGHVS and CDR2 is FQNEAQ. The CDR3 loop spans 15 amino acids. CDR3 loop: CASRVGAVNTGELFF. CDR3 nucleotide sequence: TGTGCCAGCAGGGTCGGAGCGGTGAACACCGGGGAGCTGTTTTTT.

The rearrangement links TRBV10-3 to TRBJ2-7; D is perhaps TRBD2 (5 bases). This CDR3 region has 13 residues. Germline CDR1 ENHRY, CDR2 SYGVKD. V was shortened by 6 bases and J by 1 base, with 10 bases between the two germline ends. The CDR3 DNA follows: TGTGCCATCAGCTGGACTCCTTCCTACGAGCAGTACTTC. Residues: CAISWTPSYEQYF.

This clone appeared a few times. The chain's CDR3 is CASSTRTGGNTEAFF. The CDR3 nucleotides are TGTGCCAGCAGCACACGGACAGGGGGGAACACTGAAGCTTTCTTT. The chain recombines TRBV7-9 with TRBJ1-1; TRBD1 agrees at 10 bases. CDR1 and CDR2 (germline): SEHNR, FQNEAQ (reference sequence). Trimming removed 5 bases from V and 1 base from J; junction bases left unmatched: 4. This CDR3 is 15 amino acids long.

The chain recombines TRBV6-1 with TRBJ2-3, with 7 bases fitting TRBD2. The junction had 2 bases not matched to a gene; V was cut back by 3 bases and J by 2 bases. From germline, CDR1 is MNHNS and CDR2 SASEGT. The CDR3 loop spans 14 amino acids. In DNA, the CDR3 is TGTGCCAGCAGTGATGGGAGGGACACAGATACGCAGTATTTT. Translated: CASSDGRDTDTQYF.

The rearrangement uses TRBV6-5 and TRBJ2-3, with unresolved D. CDR1 is MNHEY and CDR2 is SVGAGI in the germline V gene. V was clipped by 7 bases and J by 2 bases, with 13 bases between them. The CDR3 runs to 14 residues. The CDR3 nucleotides read TGTGCCAGCACATTCCAAGCGCACACAGATACGCAGTATTTT. This gives the protein CASTFQAHTDTQYF.

The CDR3 here is CASSSRQGPQDEQFF. CDR3 DNA: TGTGCCAGCAGCTCCCGACAGGGGCCTCAAGATGAGCAGTTCTTC. The chain carries TRBV11-2 and TRBJ2-1; 8 bases map to TRBD1. This CDR3 has 15 residues. CDR1 SGHAT and CDR2 FQNNGV come from the germline V gene. Unmatched junction bases numbered 10, after V lost 4 bases and J lost 8 bases.

The chain combines TRBV4-1 with TRBJ2-7; weak D call: TRBD1 (6 bases). The CDR3 has 15 residues. Per germline, CDR1 MGHRA and CDR2 YSYEKL. V lost 1 base and J 3 bases, leaving 13 bases between the germline ends. The CDR3 nucleotides are TGCGCCAGCAGCCAAGTAACGGGACAACTCTACGAGCAGTACTTC. Protein: CASSQVTGQLYEQYF.

This rearrangement joins TRBV7-9 to TRBJ2-7; no clear D gene. The CDR3 length is 11 residues. Trimming removed 4 bases at V and 4 bases at J, with 5 bases between. Germline V gene sequence: CDR1 SEHNR, CDR2 FQNEAQ (reference sequence). In nucleotides, the CDR3 is TGTGCCAGCAGCTCCCTTTACGAGCAGTACTTC. It translates to CASSSLYEQYF.

The genes are TRBV7-2 and TRBJ2-4; unclear D gene. The ends were cut back, 2 bases at V and 4 bases at J, with 18 bases in the middle. This CDR3 comprises 17 residues. Germline loops: CDR1 SGHTA, CDR2 FQGNSA. The CDR3 nucleotides read TGTGCCAGCAGCTTATTATATATTCCGGTTACTAAAAACATTCAGTACTTC. Amino acids: CASSLLYIPVTKNIQYF.

As DNA, the CDR3 is TGCAGCGTCAAGACAGCAGATCAGCCCCAGCATTTT. It yields the protein CSVKTADQPQHF. J is TRBJ1-5 and V is TRBV29-1, with D tentatively TRBD1 (5 bases). V dropped 6 bases and J dropped 5 bases, with 11 bases sitting between them. This CDR3 has 12 amino acids. Germline-derived CDR1 and CDR2 are SQVTM and ANQGSEA. Drawing the rest from reference TRBV29-1 and TRBJ1-5, the complete variable domain is SAVISQKPSRDICQRGTSLTIQCQVDSQVTMMFWYRQQPGQSLTLIATANQGSEATYESGFVIDKFPISRPNLTFSTLTVSNMSPEDSSIYLCSVKTADQPQHFGDGTRLSIL.

The chain couples TRBV6-6 to TRBJ2-7, with 8 bases that match TRBD2. The ends lost 8 bases at V and 1 base at J; junction bases unmatched: 4. The CDR3 covers 13 residues. CDR1 and CDR2 (germline): MNHNY, SVGAGI (reference sequence). The DNA for the CDR3 is TGTGCCAGCGCCTCGGGAGGGTCCTACGAGCAGTACTTC. As protein: CASASGGSYEQYF.

The genes are TRBV3-1 (or the pseudogene TRBV3-2) and TRBJ2-6; 10 bases fit TRBD2. V was pared by 4 bases and J by 2 bases, with 8 bases of the junction left unmatched. CDR1 and CDR2 (germline): LGHDT, YNNKEL (reference sequence). The CDR3 runs 18 residues. The CDR3 DNA sequence: TGTGCCAGCAGCCGAACCCCCGGACTAGCGGCTGGGGCCAACGTCCTGACTTTC. As protein: CASSRTPGLAAGANVLTF.

The rearrangement links TRBV7-3 to TRBJ2-3; 15 nucleotides line up with TRBD2. Germline V gene sequence: CDR1 SGHTA, CDR2 FQGTGA. CDR3 length equals 20 residues. With V trimmed by 5 bases and J by 9 bases, 21 bases remained unmatched. As DNA, the CDR3 is TGTGCCAGCAGCCCCCAGGGACCCTTCGGACTAGCGGGAGGGAAAGTCACGCAGTATTTT. Encoded protein: CASSPQGPFGLAGGKVTQYF.

The chain joins TRBV10-3 to TRBJ1-4; 9 bases are a match to TRBD1. The germline gives CDR1 ENHRY, CDR2 SYGVKD. The CDR3 contains 16 residues. V shed 10 bases, J shed 3 bases, and the junction held 12 bases outside the gene matches. The CDR3 DNA reads as TGTGCCACCCGACAGGGGGGCAATACGGCTAATGAAAAACTGTTTTTT. This translates into CATRQGGNTANEKLFF.

The chain has TRBV7-9 and TRBJ2-3; 7 nucleotides align to TRBD1. Germline loops: CDR1 SEHNR, CDR2 FQNEAQ (reference sequence). After removal of 7 bases from V and 0 bases from J, the junction contained 4 bases not matched to a gene. The CDR3 is made up of 14 amino acids. CDR3 sequence reads: CASTGDRSTDTQYF. The CDR3 coding sequence is TGTGCCAGCACCGGGGACAGAAGCACAGATACGCAGTATTTT.

This chain uses TRBV11-2 with TRBJ2-3, with D unresolved. The V and J ends lost 2 bases and 1 base respectively, with 4 bases between them. The CDR3 runs 13 residues. The V gene's germline CDR1 is SGHAT and CDR2 FQNNGV. The CDR3 nucleotides read TGTGCCAGCAGCTTACCGGGCACAGATACGCAGTATTTT. Translation gives CASSLPGTDTQYF.

The chain is built from TRBV19 and TRBJ2-2, with a weak D call TRBD1 (5 bases). This CDR3 is built from 15 residues. Trimming removed 5 bases at V and 4 bases at J, with 14 bases between. The germline V gene encodes CDR1 LNHDA and CDR2 SQIVND (reference sequence). The CDR3 region is CASSAPRVATGELFF. The DNA for the CDR3 is TGTGCCAGTAGTGCCCCCAGGGTCGCCACCGGGGAGCTGTTTTTT.

This clone was counted only a few times. This chain joins TRBV29-1 and TRBJ2-5, with D possibly TRBD2 on 6 matching bases. Per the germline V gene, CDR1 is SQVTM and CDR2 is ANQGSEA. Deletions cut 4 bases from V and 1 base from J, with 13 bases between. The CDR3 spans 14 residues. The CDR3 DNA is TGCAGCGTTGTGGGACTGGAAACCCAAGAGACCCAGTACTTC. As protein: CSVVGLETQETQYF.

The rearrangement uses TRBV6-5 and TRBJ1-2; D perhaps matches TRBD1 (6 bases). The ends were cut back, 6 bases at V and 7 bases at J, with 18 bases in the middle. Germline loops: CDR1 MNHEY, CDR2 SVGAGI. CDR3 length equals 14 residues. The CDR3 loop reads CASRRGAGERGYTF. Here the CDR3 DNA reads TGTGCCAGCAGACGGGGGGCAGGTGAACGTGGCTACACCTTC.